The present T cell receptor (beta chain) was sequenced within a study of spatial heterogeneity in lung cancer. Study-wide points: It was found that expanded intratumoral alpha and beta TCR counts tracked tumor mutation counts.

Points on this clonotype: The antigen is not known.

Regarding time point: sample taken at primary tumor resection. The CDR3 is 17 residues long. Germline lookup yields CDR1 MGHDK and CDR2 SYGVNS. V shed 2 bases, J shed 8 bases, and the junction held 12 bases outside the gene matches. TCR cDNA molecules each carried a unique molecular identifier. TCRdb re-called the 5' RACE reads with MiXCR, one entry per CDR3 protein. The sample carries about 7,500 distinct CDR3 sequences, around 13% recorded once. This chain joins TRBV25-1 and TRBJ2-3; 11 positions match TRBD2. Sequences were derived from lung tumor tissue, sampled at surgery. The clonotype was recovered from a male donor with early-stage non-small cell lung cancer. CDR3 residues: CASSEVGTSGHGGTQYF. CDR3 DNA: TGTGCCAGCAGTGAAGTGGGGACTAGCGGCCACGGGGGTACGCAGTATTTT.